This TCR beta chain was sequenced during a study of shared clonotypes between healthy human individuals. TCRdb's copy holds only in-frame clones and misses some; the assay was immunoSEQ multiplex PCR. The data contain approximately 2.5 million clones, roughly 93% of them singletons. V lost 2 bases and J 4 bases, leaving 13 bases between the germline ends. Germline assignment: CDR1 SGHDT and CDR2 YYEEEE. The CDR3 is 16 residues long. The gene calls are TRBV5-6 and TRBJ2-6, with D perhaps matching TRBD1 (6 bases). The source is a young man in good health. Some clones in this sample may be carry-over from other donors' samples. The sample was naive CD4+ T cells from PBMCs. The subset is: CD45RA+ positively selected. The DNA of the CDR3 is TGTGCCAGCAGCTTCCTACAGGGTACCGGGGCCAACGTCCTGACTTTC. It translates to CASSFLQGTGANVLTF.